This T cell receptor beta chain was sequenced in a study of technical replicates of blood from a handful of donors. TCRdb's copy holds only in-frame clones and misses some; the assay was immunoSEQ multiplex PCR. The profile shows about 17,000 clones, 82% of them singletons. This TCR came from a human donor in good health. Some clones in this sample may be carry-over from other donors' samples. The sequencing input was PBMCs.

The CDR3 here is CASSAWGGWDKNYEQYF. The CDR3 nucleotides are TGTGCCAGCAGCGCCTGGGGGGGGTGGGACAAAAACTACGAGCAGTACTTC. The rearrangement joins TRBV7-9 to TRBJ2-7; D may be TRBD2 (7 bases). Germline V gene sequence: CDR1 SEHNR, CDR2 FQNEAQ (reference sequence). V lost 5 bases to trimming and J lost 3 bases, with 23 bases between them. This CDR3 spans 17 amino acids.